The entry below gives a single T cell receptor beta chain sequence along with its context. This specimen belongs to a study of T-cell reconstitution after alpha-beta-depleted transplantation in children. Unique molecular identifiers were incorporated during preparation of the TCRbeta library. TCRdb reprocessed the PCR reads via MiXCR and lists one record per CDR3 protein. Altogether about 580,000 distinct CDR3 sequences are present, 20% to 25% being singletons, with the ten largest covering 13% to 15%. This CDR3 is built from 13 residues. The germline V gene has CDR1 SGHTA and CDR2 FQGNSA. V lost 5 bases, J lost 5 bases, and 11 bases lay in between.

The J gene is TRBJ2-3, the V gene TRBV7-2; TRBD2 might be the D (6 bases). This sequence originates from a boy under two years old who had a stem cell transplant for acute myeloid leukemia, so the T cells may come from the graft donor. Source: PBMCs, mostly from graft donor cells, taken 360 days after TCRalphabeta/CD19-depleted stem cell transplant. CDR3 protein: CASSPPSVDTQYF. The CDR3 DNA reads TGTGCCAGCAGCCCCCCTAGCGTAGATACGCAGTATTTT.